This TCR beta chain was observed in a study of type 1 and type 2 diabetes patients. Study-level information: T cells were magnetically sorted from PBMCs as CD4+ or CD8+ subsets.

This clonotype occurred a few times. Genomic DNA was the PCR template. Multiplex PCR with 30 forward and 13 reverse primers amplified the TCR beta CDR3. TCRdb re-called the multiplex PCR reads through MiXCR, storing one row per CDR3 protein. The sample consists of around 300,000 distinct CDR3 sequences, over 45% of them appearing once. Trimming removed 4 bases at V and 3 bases at J, with 13 bases between. CDR1 is MNHEY and CDR2 is SMNVEV in the germline V gene (reference sequence). The CDR3 consists of 14 residues. Sequencing used peripheral blood mononuclear cells (PBMCs). The rearrangement links TRBV27 to TRBJ2-7; the D is unclear. The receptor comes from a man between 18 and 29 years old with type 2 diabetes. In DNA, the CDR3 is TGTGCCAGCAGTTCATTTATCATTCGCTACGAGCAGTACTTC. Amino acid sequence: CASSSFIIRYEQYF.